This T cell receptor beta chain was retrieved from a study of shared T cell receptors in the human thymus. Clones were read by immunoSEQ multiplex PCR, and TCRdb kept only the in-frame ones, dropping some. The repertoire includes 500,000 to 750,000 clones, more than 75% of them detected once, and 0.0095% to 0.012% sits in the top ten. The CDR3 runs 15 residues. The ends were cut back, 5 bases at V and 0 bases at J, with 10 bases in the middle. Germline V gene data show CDR1 as LNHDA and CDR2 as SQIVND (reference sequence). The same data also went into a second study, on human thymus T cells. Per that paper: Corrective heart surgery yielded the resections from which the thymus tissue came. Apparent skewing of V and J gene usage characterized both thymic and blood repertoires.

This receptor was obtained from a boy less than two years old with a congenital heart defect. Sample: thymocytes. J is TRBJ1-4 and V is TRBV19, with D possibly TRBD1 on 6 matching bases. The DNA of the CDR3 is TGTGCCAGTAGTGTACAGGGATCAACTAATGAAAAACTGTTTTTT. Translated: CASSVQGSTNEKLFF.